A selection of T cell receptor beta chains follows, all from one sample in a study of vaccination and CD4 T cells after COVID-19. TCRdb re-derived calls from the PCR reads in MiXCR, one entry per CDR3 protein. Seen here are approximately 12,000 distinct CDR3 sequences, about 29% observed once, and the top ten hold less than 25%. Their antigen targets remain unknown. Sequencing was carried out using cultured CD4+ T cells from blood. These receptors were taken from a human donor with COVID-19. The CDR3 runs from the conserved cysteine through the conserved F or W. The order of the fields is clone size, V gene, J gene, D gene, CDR3 protein, CDR3 DNA. D genes are given only for firm matches. Part of the rows lack a size; the others show once, few, many or a class for expanded clones.

size: .; V: TRBV7-9; J: TRBJ1-2; D: TRBD1; CDR3: CASYRFAAGGARDYGYTF; DNA: TGTGCCAGCTACCGCTTCGCGGCAGGGGGCGCGAGGGACTATGGCTACACCTTC
size: .; V: TRBV10-3; J: TRBJ2-3; D: .; CDR3: CAISGLAADTQYF; DNA: TGTGCCATCAGTGGATTAGCGGCAGATACGCAGTATTTT
size: .; V: TRBV7-8; J: TRBJ2-2; D: TRBD1; CDR3: CASSLGLRGRDTGELFF; DNA: TGTGCCAGCAGCTTAGGTTTAAGGGGGCGTGATACCGGGGAGCTGTTTTTT
size: once; V: TRBV7-6; J: TRBJ2-1; D: .; CDR3: CASSSGNEQFF; DNA: TGTGCCAGCAGCTCAGGTAATGAGCAGTTCTTC
size: .; V: TRBV9; J: TRBJ2-7; D: .; CDR3: CASSVSSDYTYEQYF; DNA: TGTGCCAGCAGCGTATCCTCGGACTATACCTACGAGCAGTACTTC
size: few; V: TRBV25-1; J: TRBJ2-2; D: .; CDR3: CASSGVGAPNTGELFF; DNA: TGTGCCAGCAGCGGGGTGGGGGCGCCAAACACCGGGGAGCTGTTTTTT
size: once; V: TRBV19; J: TRBJ2-7; D: .; CDR3: CASSITGSYEQYF; DNA: TGTGCCAGTAGTATTACAGGGTCCTACGAGCAGTACTTC
size: .; V: TRBV12-3/TRBV12-4; J: TRBJ2-5; D: .; CDR3: CASSVGQPQETQYF; DNA: TGTGCCAGCAGTGTAGGACAGCCACAAGAGACCCAGTACTTC
size: .; V: TRBV11-1; J: TRBJ2-7; D: .; CDR3: CASSTNYEQYF; DNA: TGTGCCAGCAGCACGAATTACGAGCAGTACTTC
size: .; V: TRBV5-1; J: TRBJ2-7; D: .; CDR3: CASIIYEQYF; DNA: TGCGCCAGCATCATCTACGAGCAGTACTTC
size: few; V: TRBV12-3/TRBV12-4; J: TRBJ1-5; D: TRBD1; CDR3: CASSPAGQNNQPQHF; DNA: TGTGCCAGCAGTCCCGCGGGACAGAACAATCAGCCCCAGCATTTT
size: .; V: TRBV28; J: TRBJ1-1; D: .; CDR3: CASTSLGQGKTEAFF; DNA: TGTGCCAGCACCTCCCTTGGGCAGGGGAAGACTGAAGCTTTCTTT
size: .; V: TRBV7-2; J: TRBJ2-7; D: TRBD1; CDR3: CASSNGQGAYEQYF; DNA: TGTGCCAGCAGCAACGGACAGGGCGCGTACGAGCAGTACTTC
size: few; V: TRBV7-6; J: TRBJ1-3; D: .; CDR3: CASSPRGGGNTIYF; DNA: TGTGCCAGCAGCCCTCGGGGGGGCGGAAACACCATATATTTT
size: .; V: TRBV12-3/TRBV12-4; J: TRBJ2-3; D: TRBD1; CDR3: CASSPLSGGGHTDTQYF; DNA: TGTGCCAGCAGCCCCCTTTCAGGGGGCGGACACACAGATACGCAGTATTTT
size: .; V: TRBV19; J: TRBJ2-3; D: .; CDR3: CASSPQTFPGSPDTQYF; DNA: TGTGCCAGTAGTCCCCAGACCTTCCCTGGGTCCCCAGATACGCAGTATTTT
size: .; V: TRBV7-6; J: TRBJ2-3; D: TRBD1; CDR3: CASGQVSKSSTDTQYF; DNA: TGTGCCAGCGGACAGGTTTCGAAGTCTAGCACAGATACGCAGTATTTT
size: few; V: TRBV5-6; J: TRBJ1-6; D: .; CDR3: CASSWGRPEGSPLHF; DNA: TGTGCCAGCAGTTGGGGGCGCCCCGAAGGATCACCCCTCCACTTT
size: .; V: TRBV11-3; J: TRBJ2-5; D: TRBD2; CDR3: CASSLATSEQETQYF; DNA: TGTGCCAGCAGCTTGGCGACTAGCGAACAAGAGACCCAGTACTTC
size: few; V: TRBV7-9; J: TRBJ1-3; D: .; CDR3: CASSLDAGGSGNTIYF; DNA: TGTGCCAGCAGCTTAGATGCTGGGGGATCTGGAAACACCATATATTTT